This T cell receptor beta chain was sequenced in a study of CD8 T cells in Susac syndrome. The authors reverse transcribed 0.5 to 1 ug RNA with random hexamers. By means of immunoSEQ multiplex PCR, TCR beta CDR3 spanning 54 Vbeta and 13 Jbeta underwent amplification. TCRdb passed the immunoSEQ multiplex PCR reads through MiXCR, listing each CDR3 protein once. The sample lists some 300,000 distinct CDR3 sequences; 75% to 85% were seen once. FACS was used to enrich TEMRA cells, whereas the CD8+ and CD4+ T cells were obtained by negative isolation. Findings and limits, study-wide: It was acknowledged in the study that its TCR sequencing and HLA analysis involved a relatively small number of individuals.

The CDR3 has 14 amino acids. The V and J ends lost 0 bases and 6 bases respectively, with 12 bases between them. Looked up from germline, CDR1 is SGHDN and CDR2 is FVKESK. Turning to this clonotype: The target antigen is unknown.

The chain recombines TRBV14 with TRBJ2-7; D ambiguous. Sequenced sample: CD8+ T cells from PBMCs. This TCR came from a human donor with multiple sclerosis. CDR3 in amino acids: CASSQDPSSLEQYF. The CDR3 DNA reads as TGTGCCAGCAGCCAAGACCCGTCCTCTCTCGAGCAGTACTTC.